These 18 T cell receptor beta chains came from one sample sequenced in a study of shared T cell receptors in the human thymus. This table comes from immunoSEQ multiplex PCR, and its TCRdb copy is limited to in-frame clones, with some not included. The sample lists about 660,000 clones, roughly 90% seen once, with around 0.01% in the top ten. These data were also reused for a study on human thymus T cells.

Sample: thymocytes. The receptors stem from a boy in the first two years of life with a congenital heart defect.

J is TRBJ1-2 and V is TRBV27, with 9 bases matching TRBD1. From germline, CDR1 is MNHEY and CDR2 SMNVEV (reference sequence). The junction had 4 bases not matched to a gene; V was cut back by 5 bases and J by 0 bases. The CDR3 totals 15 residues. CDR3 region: CASSPDRGPNYGYTF. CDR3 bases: TGTGCCAGCAGTCCGGACAGGGGCCCTAACTATGGCTACACCTTC.

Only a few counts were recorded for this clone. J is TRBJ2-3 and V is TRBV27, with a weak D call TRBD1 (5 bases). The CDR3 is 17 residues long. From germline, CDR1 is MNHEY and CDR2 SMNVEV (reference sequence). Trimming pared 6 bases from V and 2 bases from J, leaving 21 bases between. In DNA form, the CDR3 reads TGTGCCAGCAGGCCTTTTGCCCGGTGGACACACACAGATACGCAGTATTTT. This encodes CASRPFARWTHTDTQYF.

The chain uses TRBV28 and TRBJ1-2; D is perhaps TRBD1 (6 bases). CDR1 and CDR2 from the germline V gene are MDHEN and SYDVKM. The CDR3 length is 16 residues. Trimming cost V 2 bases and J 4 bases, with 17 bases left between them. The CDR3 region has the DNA TGTGCCAGCAGTTTAACGGACAGCCGGAGGATCTATGGCTACACCTTC. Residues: CASSLTDSRRIYGYTF.

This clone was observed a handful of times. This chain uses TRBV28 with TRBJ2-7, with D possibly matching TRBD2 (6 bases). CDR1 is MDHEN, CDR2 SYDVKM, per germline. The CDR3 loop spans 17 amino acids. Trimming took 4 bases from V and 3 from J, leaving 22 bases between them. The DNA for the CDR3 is TGTGCCAGCAGTTGGGGGGTACGGACACGTGGTCACTACGAGCAGTACTTC. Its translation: CASSWGVRTRGHYEQYF.

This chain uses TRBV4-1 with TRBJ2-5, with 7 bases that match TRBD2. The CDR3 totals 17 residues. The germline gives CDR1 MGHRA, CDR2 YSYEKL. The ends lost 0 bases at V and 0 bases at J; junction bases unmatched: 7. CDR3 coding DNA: TGCGCCAGCAGCCAAGAGGAGGTTAGCGGGCACCAAGAGACCCAGTACTTC. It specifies CASSQEEVSGHQETQYF.

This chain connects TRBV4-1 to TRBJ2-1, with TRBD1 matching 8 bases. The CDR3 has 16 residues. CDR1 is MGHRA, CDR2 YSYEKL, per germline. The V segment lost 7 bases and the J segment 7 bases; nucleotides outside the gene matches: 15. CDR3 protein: CASTGGLGQAANEQFF. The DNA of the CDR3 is TGCGCCAGCACCGGAGGGTTGGGACAGGCGGCTAATGAGCAGTTCTTC.

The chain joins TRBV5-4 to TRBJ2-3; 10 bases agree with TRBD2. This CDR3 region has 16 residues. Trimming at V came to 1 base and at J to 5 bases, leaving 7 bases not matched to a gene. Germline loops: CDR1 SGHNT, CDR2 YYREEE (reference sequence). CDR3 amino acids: CASSLQREGRVDTQYF. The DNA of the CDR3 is TGTGCCAGCAGCTTGCAGCGGGAGGGCCGTGTAGATACGCAGTATTTT.

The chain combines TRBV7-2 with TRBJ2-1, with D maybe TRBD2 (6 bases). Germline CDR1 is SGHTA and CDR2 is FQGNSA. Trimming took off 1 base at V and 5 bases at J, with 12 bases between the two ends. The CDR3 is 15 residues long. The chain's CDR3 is CASSLGGNPHNEQFF. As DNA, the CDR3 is TGTGCCAGCAGCTTAGGCGGGAACCCCCACAATGAGCAGTTCTTC.

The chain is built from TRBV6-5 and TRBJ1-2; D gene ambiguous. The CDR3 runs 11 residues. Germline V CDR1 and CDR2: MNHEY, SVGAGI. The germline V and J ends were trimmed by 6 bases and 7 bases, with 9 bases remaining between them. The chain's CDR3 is CASSAGVGYTF. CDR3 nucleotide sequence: TGTGCCAGCAGCGCCGGGGTTGGCTACACCTTC.

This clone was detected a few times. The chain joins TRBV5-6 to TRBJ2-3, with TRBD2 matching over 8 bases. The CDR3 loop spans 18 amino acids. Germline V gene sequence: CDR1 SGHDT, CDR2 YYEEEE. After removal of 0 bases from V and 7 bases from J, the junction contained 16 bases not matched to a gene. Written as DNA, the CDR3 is TGTGCCAGCAGCTTGGGCGAGACTAGCGACCCTCTGGGAAATACGCAGTATTTT. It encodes CASSLGETSDPLGNTQYF.

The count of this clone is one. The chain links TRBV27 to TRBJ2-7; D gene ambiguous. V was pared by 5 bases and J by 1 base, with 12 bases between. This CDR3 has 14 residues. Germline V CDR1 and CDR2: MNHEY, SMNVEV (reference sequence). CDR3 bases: TGTGCCAGCAGTGCCGTGGGCAGGTCCTACGAGCAGTACTTC. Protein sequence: CASSAVGRSYEQYF.

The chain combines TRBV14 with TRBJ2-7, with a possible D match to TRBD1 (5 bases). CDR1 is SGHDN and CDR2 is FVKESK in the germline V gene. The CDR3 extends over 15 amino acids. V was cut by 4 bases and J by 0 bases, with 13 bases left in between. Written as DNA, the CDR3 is TGTGCCAGCAGCCCAGGGTTATACAGCTCCTACGAGCAGTACTTC. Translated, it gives CASSPGLYSSYEQYF.

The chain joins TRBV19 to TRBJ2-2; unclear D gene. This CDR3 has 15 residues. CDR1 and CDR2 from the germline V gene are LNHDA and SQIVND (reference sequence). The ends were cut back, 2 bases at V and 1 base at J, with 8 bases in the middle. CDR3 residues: CASSIKRRNTGELFF. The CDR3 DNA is TGTGCCAGTAGTATAAAACGGAGGAACACCGGGGAGCTGTTTTTT.

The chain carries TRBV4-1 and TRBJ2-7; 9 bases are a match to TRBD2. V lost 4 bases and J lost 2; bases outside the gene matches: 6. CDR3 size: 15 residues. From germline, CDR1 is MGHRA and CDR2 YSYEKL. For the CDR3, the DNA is TGCGCCAGCAGCCCCGAGGCTAGCGGGACCTACGAGCAGTACTTC. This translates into CASSPEASGTYEQYF.

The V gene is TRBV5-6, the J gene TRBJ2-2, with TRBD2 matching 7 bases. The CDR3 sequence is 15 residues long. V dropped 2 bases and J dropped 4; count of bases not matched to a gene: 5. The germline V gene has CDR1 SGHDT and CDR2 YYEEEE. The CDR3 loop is CASSFAGAGTGELFF. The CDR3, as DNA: TGTGCCAGCAGCTTTGCGGGAGCGGGCACCGGGGAGCTGTTTTTT.

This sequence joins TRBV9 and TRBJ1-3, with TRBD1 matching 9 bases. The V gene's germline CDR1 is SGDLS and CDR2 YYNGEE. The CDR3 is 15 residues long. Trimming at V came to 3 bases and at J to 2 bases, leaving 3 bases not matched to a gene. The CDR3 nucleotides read TGTGCCAGCAGCGCTCACAGGGGGCCTGGAAACACCATATATTTT. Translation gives CASSAHRGPGNTIYF.

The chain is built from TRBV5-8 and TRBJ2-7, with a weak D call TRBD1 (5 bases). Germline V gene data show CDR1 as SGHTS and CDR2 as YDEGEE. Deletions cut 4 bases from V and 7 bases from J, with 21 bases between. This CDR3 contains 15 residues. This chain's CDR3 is CASSPGSASTVEQYF. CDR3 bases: TGTGCCAGCAGCCCAGGGTCAGCGTCCACGGTGGAGCAGTACTTC. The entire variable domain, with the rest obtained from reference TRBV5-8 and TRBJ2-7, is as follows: EAGVTQSPTHLIKTRGQQATLRCSPISGHTSVYWYQQALGLGLQFLLWYDEGEERNRGNFPPRFSGRQFPNYSSELNVNALELEDSALYLCASSPGSASTVEQYFGPGTRLTVT.

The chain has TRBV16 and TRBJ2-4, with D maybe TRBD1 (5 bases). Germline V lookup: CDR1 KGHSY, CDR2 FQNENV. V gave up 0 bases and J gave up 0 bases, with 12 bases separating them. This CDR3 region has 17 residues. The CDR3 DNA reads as TGTGCCAGCAGCCAATCGTGGGGCAGTCTAGCCAAAAACATTCAGTACTTC. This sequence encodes CASSQSWGSLAKNIQYF.